This T cell receptor beta chain derives from a study of blood T cell repertoires in COVID-19. Study overall: Spain, Italy and the United States supplied samples that represented acute and convalescent COVID-19. Nucleic acid was either cDNA or gDNA, and it came from T cells, B-cell-depleted T cells, or PBMCs.

V was shortened by 6 bases and J by 4 bases, with 7 bases between the two germline ends. The CDR3 is 12 amino acids. The germline V gene has CDR1 MDHEN and CDR2 SYDVKM. The repertoire was sequenced with immunoSEQ multiplex PCR; TCRdb's copy has only in-frame clones and lacks some. The sample has 150,000 to 200,000 clones, 70% to 90% seen once. This clone came up once. The receptor was isolated from a man in his sixties with acute or convalescent COVID-19. The specimen was peripheral blood. The chain has TRBV28 and TRBJ1-5; the D is unclear. In DNA form, the CDR3 reads TGTGCCAGCAGCCCCGGGAATCAGCCCCAGCATTTT. Translation: CASSPGNQPQHF.